This T cell receptor (beta chain) appears in the sequencing data of a study of T cells after yellow fever vaccination. On the study more broadly: SMART-Seq v4 Ultra Low Input served to prepare low-cell-number fractions.

The CDR3 runs to 12 residues. With 6 bases removed from V and 5 bases from J, the gap between germline ends came to 10 bases. Germline CDR1 MNHEY, CDR2 SVGAGI. TCRdb recomputed calls from the 5' RACE reads with MiXCR, one row per CDR3 protein. The data hold roughly 45,000 distinct CDR3 sequences, with around 6.4% observed a single time. The rearrangement links TRBV6-5 to TRBJ1-2; no firm D call. This receptor was taken from a man aged 25 to 40 who received the YFV17D yellow fever vaccine. Sequenced here: PBMCs, either bulk or a sorted T-cell subset (CD4+, CD8+, memory, or dextramer-sorted; not recorded which), sampled 45 days after the yellow fever booster vaccination. This CDR3 is CASSQEGYGYTF. The CDR3 DNA follows: TGTGCCAGCAGCCAAGAAGGATATGGCTACACCTTC.